This T cell receptor beta chain is drawn from a study of human versus mouse CDR3 diversity and MHC coevolution. Generated by immunoSEQ multiplex PCR, the TCRdb table keeps only in-frame clones and is missing some. This sample has around 77,000 clones, with 85% to 95% found just once. This CDR3 region has 15 residues. The V and J ends lost 5 bases and 6 bases, in that order; junction bases with no gene match: 7. Germline V lookup: CDR1 MNHEY, CDR2 SVGAGI. The TCR comes from a person between 25 and 70 years old in good health. The rearrangement joins TRBV6-5 to TRBJ2-2, with 9 bases fitting TRBD1. Sequencing was done on a sample of naive CD4+ T cells from blood. Documented subset: CD45RO-negative CD62L-positive naive CD4 T cells. CDR3 coding DNA: TGTGCCAGCAGTCCCCGGGACAGGGTTGCCGGGGAGCTGTTTTTT. Its protein is CASSPRDRVAGELFF.